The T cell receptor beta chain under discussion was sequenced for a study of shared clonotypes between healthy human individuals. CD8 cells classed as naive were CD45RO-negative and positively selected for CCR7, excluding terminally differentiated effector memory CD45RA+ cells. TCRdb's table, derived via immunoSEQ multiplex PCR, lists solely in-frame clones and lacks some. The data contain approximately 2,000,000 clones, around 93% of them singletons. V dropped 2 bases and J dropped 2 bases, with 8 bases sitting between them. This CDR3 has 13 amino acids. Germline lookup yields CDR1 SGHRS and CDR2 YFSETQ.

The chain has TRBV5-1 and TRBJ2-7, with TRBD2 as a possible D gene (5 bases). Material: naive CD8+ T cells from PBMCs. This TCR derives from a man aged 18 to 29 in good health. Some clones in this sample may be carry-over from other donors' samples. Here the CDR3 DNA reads TGCGCCAGCAGCTTCCCCGGGGCCTACGAGCAGTACTTC. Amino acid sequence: CASSFPGAYEQYF. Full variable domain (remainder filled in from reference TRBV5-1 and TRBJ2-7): KAGVTQTPRYLIKTRGQQVTLSCSPISGHRSVSWYQQTPGQGLQFLFEYFSETQRNKGNFPGRFSGRQFSNSRSEMNVSTLELGDSALYLCASSFPGAYEQYFGPGTRLTVT.